One sample yielded the 15 T cell receptor beta chains listed below, sequenced in a study of blood T cells in healthy people across ages. Primers used in a second PCR of about 6 to 11 cycles were a sample-barcoded 5' primer and a J-beta primer mix. TCRdb fed the 5' RACE reads into MiXCR, producing one record per CDR3 protein. The table shows roughly 800,000 distinct CDR3 sequences, with 55% to 75% occurring only once. Specimen: blood. Receptor source: a man aged 25-40 years in good health.

The J gene is TRBJ1-2, the V gene TRBV7-2; D remains unclear. V was pared by 5 bases and J by 4 bases, with 11 bases between. Germline V gene data show CDR1 as SGHTA and CDR2 as FQGNSA. The CDR3 has 13 residues. CDR3 in DNA: TGTGCCAGCAGCCGACCGACCCTCTATGGCTACACCTTC. This sequence encodes CASSRPTLYGYTF. Full variable domain (missing parts from reference TRBV7-2 and TRBJ1-2): GAGVSQSPSNKVTEKGKDVELRCDPISGHTALYWYRQSLGQGLEFLIYFQGNSAPDKSGLPSDRFSAERTGGSVSTLTIQRTQQEDSAVYLCASSRPTLYGYTFGSGTRLTVV.

The rearrangement links TRBV4-3 to TRBJ2-4; the D gene is possibly TRBD2 (6 bases). The DNA end lines up better with TRBJ2-7; the J call may be wrong. The germline CDR1 and CDR2 sequences are LGHNA and YSLEER. The CDR3 spans 15 residues. CDR3 bases: TGCGCCAGCAGCCCGTATAGGGACTCCCCCTACGAGCAGTACTTC. It specifies CASSPYRDSPYEQYF.

This clonotype was seen once. The rearrangement uses TRBV6-5 and TRBJ1-1; D call uncertain. Germline CDR1 MNHEY, CDR2 SVGAGI. The CDR3 loop spans 13 amino acids. Trimming removed 7 bases from V and 1 base from J, with 10 bases in between. CDR3 in amino acids: CASIPAGNTEAFF. In DNA, the CDR3 is TGTGCCAGCATCCCCGCGGGGAACACTGAAGCTTTCTTT.

This chain connects TRBV20-1 to TRBJ2-7, with D possibly matching TRBD1 (6 bases). CDR1 DFQATT and CDR2 SNEGSKA come from the germline V gene (reference sequence). The CDR3 has 15 residues. V was clipped by 0 bases and J by 0 bases, with 12 bases between them. The CDR3 DNA reads as TGCAGTGCTAGAGACCGCGACAGGAGCTCCTACGAGCAGTACTTC. Translating gives CSARDRDRSSYEQYF.

This clonotype was observed a handful of times. This chain's CDR3 is CASNRAHFLTDTQYF. In DNA, the CDR3 is TGTGCCAGCAACCGGGCCCATTTCCTCACAGATACGCAGTATTTT. The J gene is TRBJ2-3, the V gene TRBV2; D gene unclear. The CDR3 is 15 residues long. CDR1 is SNHLY and CDR2 is FYNNEI in the germline V gene. Trimming shortened V by 7 bases and J by 2 bases, and 16 bases separated the two germline ends.

In its sample, this clonotype was seen a few times. This chain joins TRBV7-2 and TRBJ1-2; D gene ambiguous. The V end lost 5 bases, the J end lost 2 bases, and 18 bases lay between the germline ends. CDR3 size: 16 residues. In germline, CDR1 is SGHTA, CDR2 FQGNSA. As DNA, the CDR3 is TGTGCCAGCAGCCTGGCCTTAGGAACTCCCAACTATGGCTACACCTTC. As protein: CASSLALGTPNYGYTF.

The chain couples TRBV7-9 to TRBJ2-1; weak D call: TRBD2 (6 bases). The CDR3 runs to 14 residues. Per germline, CDR1 SEHNR and CDR2 FQNEAQ (reference sequence). Trimming cost V 5 bases and J 7 bases, with 15 bases left between them. In DNA form, the CDR3 reads TGTGCCAGCAGCGGGACTTCCATTAAAAATGAGCAGTTCTTC. Translated: CASSGTSIKNEQFF.

This chain links TRBV5-1 with TRBJ2-5; D perhaps matches TRBD2 (6 bases). V gave up 0 bases and J gave up 3 bases, with 12 bases separating them. Germline CDR1 SGHRS, CDR2 YFSETQ. The CDR3 loop spans 15 amino acids. The CDR3 spells CASSLAGSGEETQYF. The CDR3 bases are TGCGCCAGCAGCTTGGCCGGGTCGGGAGAAGAGACCCAGTACTTC.

This sequence joins TRBV10-3 and TRBJ2-3; D call uncertain. Germline loops: CDR1 ENHRY, CDR2 SYGVKD. Trimming cost V 4 bases and J 5 bases, with 7 bases left between them. This CDR3 is 12 amino acids long. The CDR3 DNA reads as TGTGCCATCAGTGCGGAACGAGATACGCAGTATTTT. Translation: CAISAERDTQYF.

The chain couples TRBV7-9 to TRBJ2-5, with no clear D. The CDR3 is 15 amino acids. Germline CDR1 is SEHNR and CDR2 is FQNEAQ (reference sequence). V was cut by 1 base and J by 5 bases, with 14 bases left in between. The CDR3 loop reads CASSLGSVASETQYF. Here the CDR3 DNA reads TGTGCCAGCAGCTTAGGGAGTGTAGCAAGCGAGACCCAGTACTTC.

The J gene is TRBJ2-4, the V gene TRBV20-1, with unresolved D. The J call is uncertain, as TRBJ2-7 better fits the DNA end. From germline, CDR1 is DFQATT and CDR2 SNEGSKA (reference sequence). This CDR3 is built from 14 residues. In nucleotides, the CDR3 is TGCAGTGCTAGTCCCCCTACCGTAAGGTACGAGCAGTACTTC. Encoded protein: CSASPPTVRYEQYF.

The rearrangement links TRBV18 to TRBJ2-1; D possibly corresponds to TRBD1 (7 bases). Deletions cut 2 bases from V and 3 bases from J, with 14 bases between. Germline V lookup: CDR1 KGHSH, CDR2 LQKENI. This CDR3 region has 16 residues. The CDR3 nucleotides are TGTGCCAGCTCACCAGTTTCAGGGGGAGGCTACAATGAGCAGTTCTTC. Translation: CASSPVSGGGYNEQFF.

The V gene is TRBV24-1, the J gene TRBJ2-3; D is unresolved. In germline, CDR1 is KGHDR, CDR2 SFDVKD. The CDR3 has 12 residues. V was shortened by 8 bases and J by 8 bases, with 13 bases between the two germline ends. The DNA of the CDR3 is TGTGCCACCAACGACCCCCCCGGTACGCAGTATTTT. Residues: CATNDPPGTQYF.

This rearrangement joins TRBV5-1 to TRBJ1-1; 7 bases align to TRBD1. V lost 1 base and J lost 6; bases outside the gene matches: 12. This CDR3 is 16 amino acids long. CDR1 and CDR2 from the germline V gene are SGHRS and YFSETQ. The CDR3 here is CASSLIETGSGSEAFF. The CDR3 coding sequence is TGCGCCAGCAGCTTGATAGAGACAGGGAGTGGCTCTGAAGCTTTCTTT.

This clonotype was seen only a few times. CDR3 in amino acids: CSARVGGTGANVLTF. As DNA, the CDR3 is TGCAGTGCTAGAGTTGGGGGAACTGGGGCCAACGTCCTGACTTTC. V gene TRBV20-1 combines with J gene TRBJ2-6, with D perhaps given as TRBD1 or TRBD2 (5 bases each). V lost 1 base, J lost 2 bases, and 9 bases lay in between. CDR3 length: 15 amino acids. CDR1 DFQATT and CDR2 SNEGSKA come from the germline V gene (reference sequence).